The next 32 T cell receptor beta chains were all read from a single sample in a study of T cell responses to AZD1222 COVID-19 vaccine. Data came from immunoSEQ multiplex PCR; TCRdb stores just in-frame clones and leaves some out. This table holds fewer than 150,000 clones, 88% found once. The sample was peripheral blood, taken on day 0 of AZD1222 vaccination. Source of these receptors: an adult in good health.

The V call is TRBV2, the J call TRBJ2-1; D is uncertain. The V gene's germline CDR1 is SNHLY and CDR2 FYNNEI. V was clipped by 8 bases and J by 7 bases, with 9 bases between them. The CDR3 contains 11 residues. The CDR3 protein is CASRGWNEQFF. The CDR3 nucleotides read TGTGCCAGCCGCGGATGGAATGAGCAGTTCTTC.

The chain links TRBV27 to TRBJ1-4; tentative D call: TRBD1 (6 bases). CDR1 is MNHEY and CDR2 is SMNVEV in the germline V gene (reference sequence). V dropped 6 bases and J dropped 8 bases, with 22 bases sitting between them. The CDR3 extends over 16 amino acids. Here the CDR3 DNA reads TGTGCCAGCAGGAACGGACAGACCTTAGTGGGCGAAAAACTGTTTTTT. Amino acid sequence: CASRNGQTLVGEKLFF.

This chain uses TRBV5-4 with TRBJ1-4; 7 bases align to TRBD1. The CDR3 has 15 amino acids. The germline CDR1 and CDR2 sequences are SGHNT and YYREEE (reference sequence). Losses at the gene ends were 3 bases for V and 8 bases for J; bases not matched to a gene: 10. The CDR3 DNA follows: TGTGCCAGCAGCTGGGGACAGCTGACGGAGGAAAAACTGTTTTTT. Translation gives CASSWGQLTEEKLFF.

This clone was seen a single time. The chain carries TRBV7-2 and TRBJ2-6, with D hard to call. The CDR3 is 15 amino acids. In germline, CDR1 is SGHTA, CDR2 FQGNSA. The V and J ends lost 8 bases and 2 bases respectively, with 13 bases between them. The CDR3 reads CASRPGFPGANVLTF. In nucleotides, the CDR3 is TGTGCCAGCCGCCCCGGGTTCCCTGGGGCCAACGTCCTGACTTTC. Filled out from reference TRBV7-2 and TRBJ2-6, the complete variable domain reads GAGVSQSPSNKVTEKGKDVELRCDPISGHTALYWYRQSLGQGLEFLIYFQGNSAPDKSGLPSDRFSAERTGGSVSTLTIQRTQQEDSAVYLCASRPGFPGANVLTFGAGSRLTVL.

This clone was counted only a few times. The chain is built from TRBV10-3 and TRBJ2-2, with a possible D match to TRBD1 (6 bases). CDR1 and CDR2 (germline): ENHRY, SYGVKD. V lost 4 bases and J lost 5, with 14 bases in between. This CDR3 comprises 15 residues. This CDR3 is CAISALDSDTGELFF. The CDR3, as DNA: TGTGCCATCAGTGCCCTGGACAGTGATACCGGGGAGCTGTTTTTT.

The rearrangement uses TRBV6-2 or TRBV6-3 and TRBJ1-5; unclear D gene. Germline assignment: CDR1 MNHEY and CDR2 SVGEGT. The CDR3 sequence is 14 residues long. V was trimmed by 2 bases and J by 7 bases, leaving 12 bases between them. The chain's CDR3 is CASSYPSPGQPQHF. DNA for the CDR3: TGTGCCAGCAGTTACCCGTCCCCCGGGCAGCCCCAGCATTTT.

The gene calls are TRBV6-5 and TRBJ2-2; D may be TRBD1 (5 bases). V dropped 5 bases and J dropped 4 bases, with 8 bases sitting between them. The CDR3 runs 13 residues. Germline CDR1 MNHEY, CDR2 SVGAGI. The CDR3 DNA is TGTGCCAGCAGTCCCCAGGGCACCGGGGAGCTGTTTTTT. This translates into CASSPQGTGELFF.

The genes are TRBV28 and TRBJ1-5; D is perhaps TRBD1 (6 bases). The CDR3 has 16 residues. The germline CDR1 and CDR2 sequences are MDHEN and SYDVKM. The V and J ends lost 2 bases and 1 base respectively, with 12 bases between them. The CDR3 DNA reads TGTGCCAGCAGTTTAAGGGGGTATCCGAGCAATCAGCCCCAGCATTTT. Residues: CASSLRGYPSNQPQHF. The full variable domain, with the rest looked up from reference TRBV28 and TRBJ1-5, is DVKVTQSSRYLVKRTGEKVFLECVQDMDHENMFWYRQDPGLGLRLIYFSYDVKMKEKGDIPEGYSVSREKKERFSLILESASTNQTSMYLCASSLRGYPSNQPQHFGDGTRLSIL.

The chain combines TRBV5-1 with TRBJ2-3, with D hard to call. The V end was cut by 2 bases, the J end by 5 bases, with 9 bases between. Germline V gene data show CDR1 as SGHRS and CDR2 as YFSETQ. CDR3 length equals 13 residues. CDR3 region: CASSFSSLDTQYF. Here the CDR3 DNA reads TGCGCCAGCAGCTTTTCCTCTTTAGATACGCAGTATTTT.

The rearrangement uses TRBV28 and TRBJ1-4; TRBD1 is a possible D gene (5 bases). Germline CDR1 and CDR2: MDHEN and SYDVKM. This CDR3 is built from 16 residues. The V and J ends lost 2 bases and 0 bases respectively, with 10 bases between them. CDR3: CASSLLRGATNEKLFF. The CDR3 coding sequence is TGTGCCAGCAGTTTACTCCGGGGGGCAACTAATGAAAAACTGTTTTTT.

This sequence joins TRBV5-8 and TRBJ2-3; D perhaps matches TRBD1 (5 bases). Germline CDR1 and CDR2: SGHTS and YDEGEE. The V gene lost 1 base and the J gene lost 11 bases, with 11 bases spanning the gap. This CDR3 is built from 12 residues. The CDR3 DNA follows: TGTGCCAGCAGCTTGAGAGGCCAGGGGCAGTATTTT. It translates to CASSLRGQGQYF.

The chain links TRBV18 to TRBJ1-5; no firm D call. Trimming removed 2 bases from V and 2 bases from J, with 13 bases in between. The CDR3 is made up of 16 amino acids. In germline, CDR1 is KGHSH, CDR2 LQKENI. The CDR3 reads CASSPEVSPRNQPQHF. The CDR3 DNA sequence: TGTGCCAGCTCACCAGAAGTCAGCCCGCGCAATCAGCCCCAGCATTTT.

This chain connects TRBV28 to TRBJ1-1; D is unresolved. This CDR3 spans 9 amino acids. V was pared by 2 bases and J by 9 bases, with 1 base between. Germline V gene lookup returns CDR1 MDHEN and CDR2 SYDVKM. Written as DNA, the CDR3 is TGTGCCAGCAGTTTAAAAGCTTTCTTT. It specifies CASSLKAFF.

This chain connects TRBV3-1 (or the pseudogene TRBV3-2) to TRBJ1-1, with TRBD1 matching over 7 bases. Unmatched junction bases numbered 8, after V lost 1 base and J lost 9 bases. The length of the CDR3 is 14 residues. Germline loops: CDR1 LGHDT, CDR2 YNNKEL (reference sequence). The CDR3 nucleotides read TGTGCCAGCAGCCAAGTTCGACAGGGAGGGAAAGCTTTCTTT. Encoded protein: CASSQVRQGGKAFF.

The chain recombines TRBV5-1 with TRBJ2-1, with 9 bases matching TRBD2. In germline, CDR1 is SGHRS, CDR2 YFSETQ. This CDR3 has 16 amino acids. Trimming removed 9 bases from V and 0 bases from J; junction bases left unmatched: 10. CDR3 DNA sequence: TGCGCCACGAGGCTAGCGGGAATGAGCTCCTACAATGAGCAGTTCTTC. It translates to CATRLAGMSSYNEQFF.

The chain combines TRBV6-5 with TRBJ2-7; TRBD1 matches 9 bases. Germline loops: CDR1 MNHEY, CDR2 SVGAGI. V shed 6 bases, J shed 3 bases, and the junction held 6 bases outside the gene matches. The CDR3 runs to 14 residues. CDR3 nucleotide sequence: TGTGCCAGCAGGAGGGACAGGGCTGTCTACGAGCAGTACTTC. Amino acids: CASRRDRAVYEQYF.

This sequence joins TRBV4-1 and TRBJ1-6; TRBD1 matches at 12 bases. The CDR3 runs 18 residues. Germline-derived CDR1 and CDR2 are MGHRA and YSYEKL. V trimming: 4 bases; J trimming: 1 base; junction bases outside the gene matches: 5. For the CDR3, the DNA is TGCGCCAGCAGCCCCTCGGGACAGGGGGCTTCCTATAATTCACCCCTCCACTTT. Its translation: CASSPSGQGASYNSPLHF.

The chain combines TRBV7-9 with TRBJ2-7; 8 nucleotides match TRBD2. This CDR3 is built from 16 residues. V lost 4 bases, J lost 8 bases, and 16 bases stayed unmatched. Germline V CDR1 and CDR2: SEHNR, FQNEAQ (reference sequence). The CDR3 here is CASSSGGGPPQFKQYF. For the CDR3, the DNA is TGTGCCAGCAGCTCGGGGGGGGGACCCCCACAGTTCAAGCAGTACTTC.

This clone has only one observation. V is TRBV5-1 and J is TRBJ2-1; 11 bases agree with TRBD2. V was pared by 5 bases and J by 4 bases, with 17 bases of the junction left unmatched. This CDR3 is built from 19 residues. The germline gives CDR1 SGHRS, CDR2 YFSETQ. This CDR3 reads CASRPRSLAGGNIYNEQFF. The CDR3 bases are TGCGCCAGCAGACCCAGAAGCCTAGCGGGAGGTAACATTTACAATGAGCAGTTCTTC.

The genes are TRBV19 and TRBJ1-3; TRBD1 aligns across 12 bases. This CDR3 contains 19 residues. With 6 bases clipped from V and 2 bases from J, the junction kept 14 bases outside the gene matches. In germline, CDR1 is LNHDA, CDR2 SQIVND (reference sequence). CDR3 in amino acids: CASSIVIPGQGAPGNTIYF. The CDR3 region has the DNA TGTGCCAGTAGCATCGTGATTCCGGGACAGGGGGCTCCTGGAAACACCATATATTTT.

This rearrangement joins TRBV25-1 to TRBJ1-1, with D tentatively TRBD1 (6 bases). The CDR3 spans 14 residues. Per germline, CDR1 MGHDK and CDR2 SYGVNS. V gave up 7 bases and J gave up 4 bases, with 16 bases separating them. CDR3 nucleotide sequence: TGTGCCAGCATGGATCCGGGGGCTTCCACTGAAGCTTTCTTT. Its protein is CASMDPGASTEAFF.

The V and J genes are TRBV19 and TRBJ2-5, with D hard to call. The CDR3 loop spans 14 amino acids. V was clipped by 7 bases and J by 1 base, with 13 bases between them. The germline gives CDR1 LNHDA, CDR2 SQIVND (reference sequence). CDR3 sequence reads: CASKGLASQETQYF. In DNA form, the CDR3 reads TGTGCCAGTAAGGGCTTGGCTAGCCAAGAGACCCAGTACTTC.

The CDR3 DNA sequence: TGTGCCAGCAGCCAAAAGACTGGGACTAGCGGGGTCTACGAGCAGTACTTC. Its translation is CASSQKTGTSGVYEQYF. This chain links TRBV3-1 (or the pseudogene TRBV3-2) with TRBJ2-7, with 13 bases matching TRBD2. The trim removed 2 bases at V and 3 bases at J, leaving 7 bases unmatched. This CDR3 has 17 amino acids. CDR1 and CDR2 from the germline V gene are LGHDT and YNNKEL (reference sequence).

The chain carries TRBV19 and TRBJ2-3, with D hard to call. This CDR3 spans 16 amino acids. Germline lookup yields CDR1 LNHDA and CDR2 SQIVND (reference sequence). Trimming took 2 bases from V and 0 from J, leaving 12 bases between them. The chain's CDR3 is CASSITMRPSTDTQYF. Here the CDR3 DNA reads TGTGCCAGTAGTATAACTATGAGACCCAGCACAGATACGCAGTATTTT.

The chain recombines TRBV7-2 with TRBJ2-5; 8 nucleotides line up with TRBD2. Per germline, CDR1 SGHTA and CDR2 FQGNSA. The CDR3 runs 17 residues. V shed 0 bases, J shed 5 bases, and the junction held 11 bases outside the gene matches. The CDR3 sequence is CASSLANGGGRAETQYF. As DNA, the CDR3 is TGTGCCAGCAGCTTAGCGAACGGGGGGGGCCGAGCTGAGACCCAGTACTTC.

V and J are TRBV7-2 and TRBJ1-1, with 11 bases lining up with TRBD1. Germline V gene lookup returns CDR1 SGHTA and CDR2 FQGNSA. The CDR3 runs 15 residues. V lost 5 bases and J lost 1; bases outside the gene matches: 3. The CDR3 nucleotides are TGTGCCAGCAGCAAGGGACAGGGGGGGAACACTGAAGCTTTCTTT. The encoded protein is CASSKGQGGNTEAFF.

As regards this clone: Germline is not matched at one junction end, which may reflect a read error. The V gene is TRBV6-1, the J gene TRBJ1-1; the D is unclear. The germline CDR1 and CDR2 sequences are MNHNS and SASEGT. The CDR3 loop spans 13 amino acids. The CDR3, as DNA: TGTGCCAGCATTGAATGGACTAGAGATGAAGCTTTCTTT. It is translated as CASIEWTRDEAFF.

The CDR3 DNA reads TGTGCCAGCAGTTACTCCCGGACCGGTGGGACCCAGTACTTC. It yields the protein CASSYSRTGGTQYF. The chain carries TRBV6-2 or TRBV6-3 and TRBJ2-5; D gene uncertain. The germline V and J ends were trimmed by 0 bases and 7 bases, with 12 bases remaining between them. The length of the CDR3 is 14 residues. The germline V gene encodes CDR1 MNHEY and CDR2 SVGEGT.

The rearrangement uses TRBV6-1 and TRBJ1-6; 10 positions agree with TRBD1. Looked up from germline, CDR1 is MNHNS and CDR2 is SASEGT. This CDR3 contains 15 residues. V gave up 3 bases and J gave up 10 bases; unmatched junction bases: 6. CDR3 bases: TGTGCCAGCAGTGAGAGGGACAGGGGAGGGTCACCCCTCCACTTT. Its protein is CASSERDRGGSPLHF.

This clone has only one observation. The chain links TRBV10-2 to TRBJ1-1; D is possibly TRBD1 (5 bases). The V gene lost 10 bases and the J gene lost 8 bases, with 17 bases spanning the gap. The CDR3 spans 12 residues. Germline-derived CDR1 and CDR2 are WSHSY and SAAADI. CDR3 amino acids: CATVGAGPEAFF. The CDR3 DNA reads as TGCGCCACCGTTGGGGCAGGGCCCGAAGCTTTCTTT.

This chain connects TRBV11-3 to TRBJ2-7; no reliable D call. Germline V lookup: CDR1 SGHNT, CDR2 YENEEA. V lost 5 bases, J lost 4 bases, and 12 bases lay in between. The CDR3 runs to 13 residues. The CDR3 spells CASSPTGSYEQYF. CDR3 coding DNA: TGTGCCAGCAGCCCAACCGGTAGTTACGAGCAGTACTTC. Full variable domain (outside the CDR3, taken from reference TRBV11-3 and TRBJ2-7): EAGVVQSPRYKIIEKKQPVAFWCNPISGHNTLYWYLQNLGQGPELLIRYENEEAVDDSQLPKDRFSAERLKGVDSTLKIQPAELGDSAVYLCASSPTGSYEQYFGPGTRLTVT.

This chain connects TRBV11-2 to TRBJ1-3, with a tentative D call TRBD1 (5 bases). This CDR3 has 14 residues. Looked up from germline, CDR1 is SGHAT and CDR2 is FQNNGV. Deletions cut 8 bases from V and 0 bases from J, with 11 bases between. The CDR3: CASHDGHSGNTIYF. The CDR3 bases are TGTGCCAGCCATGACGGACACTCTGGAAACACCATATATTTT.